The subject of this entry is one TCR beta chain. Its recognized antigen is unknown. The sample holds no much larger clone one base away, and base qualities are not on file. V sheds 1 base and J sheds 5 bases, leaving 12 bases between their ends. Looking up the germline V gene yields CDR1 SGHVS and CDR2 FQNEAQ. The CDR3 measures 15 amino acids from cysteine to phenylalanine. Of all the DNA, just the CDR3 is kept, 45 bases in frame from base 1. In total, approximately 610 healthy bone marrow donors made up the cohort. At the time of sampling, all cohort members were nominally healthy, though unrecorded immune exposures were likely present. The donor tested CMV seropositive, placing the donor among the roughly 270 seropositive members of the cohort. Every donor gave a peripheral blood sample, and the peripheral blood mononuclear cells from that sample were used for TCR beta sequencing. The Qiagen DNeasy Blood Extraction Kit was used to extract genomic DNA from the blood cell samples.

Receptors were amplified or captured by the immunoSEQ multiplex PCR assay. For the multiplex PCR, a mixture combining 60 forward primers for TCR Vbeta segments and 13 reverse primers for TCR Jbeta segments was used. A multiplex PCR assay on genomic DNA amplified the CDR3 region of rearranged TCR beta genes. The Illumina HiSeq System was used to sequence the amplified TCR beta libraries as 87-base-pair reads. The authors' pipeline ran thus. Across the 700 or so repertoires, a later analysis counted tens of millions of unique TCR beta chains, 9.5 million to 13 million of which were shared by at least two donors. A nearest-neighbor algorithm error-corrected the raw reads and collapsed the reads into unique sequences, merging closely related sequences to remove PCR and sequencing errors. V, D and J gene segments were assigned by aligning CDR3 sequences to IMGT reference sequences. For a sequence to be retained, at least a six-nucleotide match to both a V gene segment and a J gene segment was required. A rearrangement was called productive if the CDR3 had no stop codons and remained in frame with V and J, and every other rearrangement was called non-productive. Following IMGT convention, CDR3 was defined as the stretch from the second conserved V-encoded cysteine up to the conserved J-encoded phenylalanine. The earlier analysis of roughly 590 of the donors excluded sequences that lacked an unambiguous match to a single V gene segment. An earlier analysis of 500 to 700 of the donors classified V segments as functional when productive rearrangements were above 56.7% and as segregating when the standard deviation between donors was above 5%. A statistical classification framework was built for diagnosing cytomegalovirus status from the catalog of TCR beta chain sequences. In a later analysis, TCR nucleotide sequences were compared against IMGT/GENE-DB human TR gene sequences so that V and J genes could be assigned. The TCRdist pipeline was used in a later analysis to assign CDR3 sequences and most-parsimonious VDJ recombination scenarios. In a later analysis, each TCR beta chain was defined by its CDR3 amino acid sequence together with its V-gene family, and reads lacking a unique V-gene family were excluded. A later analysis removed 592 highly shared, low-generation-probability nucleotide sequences to deal with suspected cross-contamination and a sequencing artifact. In a later analysis, a clonal expansion index for each public chain was calculated from normalized within-repertoire ranks of inferred template counts. Generation probabilities in a later analysis came from a VDJ recombination model fitted to out-of-frame rearrangements, and those results were checked against IGoR. A later analysis scored TCR-TCR, TCR-HLA and TCR-CMV co-occurrence with hypergeometric tests, applying a repertoire-size bias correction to TCR pairs. A later analysis estimated false discovery rates by permuting HLA or CMV assignments 20 times. A later analysis grouped co-occurring TCRs with DBSCAN, adding TCRdist sequence similarity when clustering within HLA-allele-positive subsets. Co-occurrence clustering excluded repertoires with fewer than 30,000 or more than 120,000 public chains, plus five with anomalous nucleotide sharing. TCRdb obtained this table from immuneACCESS and retained in-frame rearrangements with V and J assigned. These tables miss some clones; where compared with another copy, unresolved V genes account for less than half of the shortfall, and the remainder is unexplained. Clonal size and the V and J genes are those of that table, whereas D and trimming came from the DNA. The sample table shows about 160,000 clones, and roughly 87% are seen once. The ten largest clones represent about 4% of the sample.

This specimen belongs to a study of cytomegalovirus exposure and HLA in healthy donors (dated by TCRdb to the late 2010s). Study-level background: An earlier analysis of several hundred of the donors reported 276 Gb of sequence data and 95 million to 120 million unique TCR beta sequences obtained from around 190 million T cells. The number of donors typed differed by locus, with about 629-630 for A, B, C, DRB1 and DQB1, roughly 550 for DQA1, 606 for DPA1, and 400 to 490 for DPB1. All discovery cohort repertoires had been generated using a single sequencing platform. Among around 400 genotyped donors of the cohort, an average of approximately 240,000 unique TCR beta nucleotide sequences were sequenced per donor, around a sixth of them non-productive. In a later analysis, previously published TCR beta repertoires from 666 donors were re-analyzed and high-resolution HLA genotyping was added so that TCR occurrence patterns could be studied. The T cell repertoires of several hundred subjects were profiled by immunosequencing and related to cytomegalovirus serostatus. The later analysis used no new phenotypic data to find candidate immune exposures, relying instead on TCR beta sequences and their occurrence across donors. About 320 gigabases of sequencing data and 80 million or so unique TCR sequences were included in an early release covering about 700 HLA-typed donors. To decide whether each TCR beta V gene segment behaved as functional or pseudogenic, an earlier analysis of over 500 of the donors relied on high-throughput TCR beta sequencing. The aim of the study was to test whether cataloging public T cell receptors could identify signatures of past pathogen exposure. Besides the first cohort of around 670 subjects, a separate validation cohort made up of roughly 130 different subjects was used. To predict cytomegalovirus infection status, the study brought together high-throughput TCR immunosequencing, statistical association of individual TCRs with disease status, and machine learning. Donor age, sex, ethnicity and CMV serostatus were compiled together with the repertoire data. Roughly five DR-DQ haplotypes were treated as single units for association and clustering because of strong linkage in the cohort. Both class I and class II loci were covered by HLA typing, at four-digit resolution. Genome-wide SNP genotypes for about 55% of the roughly 670 donors were used in a later genetic analysis, which treated that subset as a discovery cohort. Of the approximately 400 genotyped donors, over 80% were placed in the genetic ancestry cluster associated with self-reported Caucasian donors.

Summary of the overall study and its limitations: The classifier was reported to diagnose cytomegalovirus status with high specificity and sensitivity in both the original and validation cohorts. This cohort had only TCR beta chains sequenced, and the lack of alpha or paired-chain data limited which features could be detected. Most TCR sequences were observed very rarely across donors, whereas some public TCRs were present in many individuals. Presence/absence analyses assumed roughly uniform sequencing depth across donors, an assumption that may not hold. HLA typing was unavailable for some donors at each locus, so association tests used only the typed subset. A later analysis associated about 16,000 TCR beta sequences with specific HLA alleles at a false discovery rate of 0.05. A cluster of highly shared sequence variants was judged likely to represent a technical artifact of the sequencing pipeline. Correlated functional status among segregating V segments might be attributable to linkage disequilibrium, but an unknown experimental factor could not be ruled out. Several of the top co-occurrence clusters appeared to be linked to parvovirus B19, influenza, CMV and Epstein-Barr virus, according to a later analysis. A further reported finding was that TCR beta sequences accurately predicted the HLA-A and HLA-B alleles for most subjects in the first cohort. For the cohort, immune exposure information was limited to CMV serostatus. According to a later analysis, TCR association rates differed among HLA loci, with DRB1 alleles showing the most associated TCRs and HLA-C alleles showing the fewest. Most CMV-associated TCR beta chains appeared to be HLA-restricted in a later analysis, and the HLA associations seemed to be driven largely by CMV exposure. When HLA alleles, especially DR and DQ, strongly co-occurred, attributing TCR associations to individual alleles was difficult. V-gene and J-gene trimming of TCR beta chains was associated with a missense DCLRE1C variant in a later genetic analysis, and the association was replicated in an independent cohort. Because counts were too low, 15 to 20 rarely observed V segments, including chromosome 9 orphons, were left out of the earlier analysis of 587 of the donors. A later analysis found that HLA-associated TCR beta chains were more clonally expanded and had lower generation probabilities than equally common non-associated chains. The study listed 150 to 200 TCR beta chains as associated with cytomegalovirus. In an earlier analysis of some 500 of the donors, most TCR beta V segments were observed in productive rearrangements about 90% or about 30% of the time, broadly matching IMGT annotations. Some IMGT-functional V segments, including TRBV6-2 and TRBV6-3, could not be distinguished by the 87-base-pair reads and were therefore excluded. Compared with the roughly 600-donor mean, donors in an Asian-associated ancestry cluster had fewer N-insertions in productive TCRs, according to a later genetic analysis. In vitro tests confirmed that a few of the cytomegalovirus-associated TCR beta chains recognize cytomegalovirus antigens. According to the authors, the approach could potentially be generalized to other disease states and immunological phenotypes.

The sample taken for sequencing was PBMCs. This sequence was found in a man between 45 and 60 years old in good health and CMV-seropositive. The sequence is built from TRBV7-8 and TRBJ1-5; a tentative D call is TRBD1 (6 bases match). CDR3 loop: CASSLVGGKDQPQHF. Read as DNA, the sequence is TGTGCCAGCAGCTTAGTTGGGGGCAAGGATCAGCCCCAGCATTTT.